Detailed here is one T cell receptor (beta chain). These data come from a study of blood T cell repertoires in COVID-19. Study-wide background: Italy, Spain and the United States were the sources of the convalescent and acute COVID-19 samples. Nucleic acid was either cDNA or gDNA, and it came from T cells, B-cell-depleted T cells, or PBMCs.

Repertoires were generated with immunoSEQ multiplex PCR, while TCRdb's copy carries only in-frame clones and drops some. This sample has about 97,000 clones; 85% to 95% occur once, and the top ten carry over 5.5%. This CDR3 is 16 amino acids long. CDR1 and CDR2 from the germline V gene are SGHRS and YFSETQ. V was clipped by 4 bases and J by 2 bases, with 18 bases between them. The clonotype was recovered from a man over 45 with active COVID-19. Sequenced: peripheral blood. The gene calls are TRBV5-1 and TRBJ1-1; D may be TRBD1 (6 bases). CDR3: CASSPQGGGLNTEAFF. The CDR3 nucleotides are TGCGCCAGCAGCCCCCAAGGGGGGGGCTTAAACACTGAAGCTTTCTTT.